Each of the 20 T cell receptor beta chains below was sequenced from the same sample in a study of cytomegalovirus exposure and HLA in healthy donors. The PCR used 60 Vbeta and 13 Jbeta primers. TCRdb's table, derived via immunoSEQ multiplex PCR, lists solely in-frame clones and lacks some. Of some 270,000 clones in the sample, nearly 95% are singletons; the top ten hold about 1.8%. The sample consisted of PBMCs. These receptors all stem from a girl aged 2-10 years in good health and CMV-seronegative.

The chain links TRBV27 to TRBJ1-6; no reliable D call. This CDR3 contains 16 residues. Germline-derived CDR1 and CDR2 are MNHEY and SMNVEV (reference sequence). With 1 base removed from V and 0 bases from J, the gap between germline ends came to 7 bases. The chain's CDR3 is CASSLLRSSYNSPLHF. For the CDR3, the DNA is TGTGCCAGCAGTTTATTGAGGAGCTCCTATAATTCACCCCTCCACTTT.

The gene calls are TRBV11-2 and TRBJ1-1, with D tentatively TRBD1 (5 bases). The length of the CDR3 is 15 residues. Germline CDR1 SGHAT, CDR2 FQNNGV. V dropped 4 bases and J dropped 1 base, with 13 bases sitting between them. The CDR3 is CASSSDSAGNTEAFF. As DNA, the CDR3 is TGTGCCAGCAGCTCCGACAGCGCCGGGAACACTGAAGCTTTCTTT. Combining the CDR3 with reference TRBV11-2 and TRBJ1-1 gives the whole variable domain EAGVAQSPRYKIIEKRQSVAFWCNPISGHATLYWYQQILGQGPKLLIQFQNNGVVDDSQLPKDRFSAERLKGVDSTLKIQPAKLEDSAVYLCASSSDSAGNTEAFFGQGTRLTVV.

The rearrangement links TRBV5-6 to TRBJ2-7; unclear D gene. CDR3 size: 13 residues. CDR1 and CDR2 from the germline V gene are SGHDT and YYEEEE. V lost 2 bases, J lost 2 bases, and 8 bases lay in between. DNA of the CDR3: TGTGCCAGCAGCTTTTGGGCAGCCTACGAGCAGTACTTC. This gives the protein CASSFWAAYEQYF.

The chain combines TRBV5-6 with TRBJ2-3, with TRBD1 matching 9 bases. CDR3 length: 16 residues. CDR1 and CDR2 (germline): SGHDT, YYEEEE. Trimming removed 3 bases from V and 3 bases from J; junction bases left unmatched: 8. This CDR3 is CASSWGTGGGTDTQYF. The CDR3 region has the DNA TGTGCCAGCAGCTGGGGAACAGGGGGCGGGACAGATACGCAGTATTTT.

V is TRBV12-5 and J is TRBJ1-4, with D hard to call. V shed 1 base and J shed 4 bases, with 16 bases lying between them. This CDR3 comprises 17 residues. The germline CDR1 and CDR2 sequences are LGHNT and FRNRAP. CDR3 DNA: TGTGCTAGTGGTTTGGGACTTCGGGGAGATGGTAATGAAAAACTGTTTTTT. Protein product: CASGLGLRGDGNEKLFF.

The V and J genes are TRBV4-1 and TRBJ2-5, with 7 bases matching TRBD2. The CDR3 runs 15 residues. V lost 4 bases to trimming and J lost 3 bases; unmatched junction nucleotides: 8. Germline CDR1 is MGHRA and CDR2 is YSYEKL. Here the CDR3 DNA reads TGCGCCAGCAGCCGAGAGGGACTACCAAAAGAGACCCAGTACTTC. Translation gives CASSREGLPKETQYF.

This clone is a singleton in its sample. The J gene is TRBJ1-1, the V gene TRBV5-6, with 11 bases identical to TRBD1. CDR3 size: 14 residues. The V gene's germline CDR1 is SGHDT and CDR2 YYEEEE. With 0 bases clipped from V and 8 bases from J, the junction kept 3 bases outside the gene matches. For the CDR3, the DNA is TGTGCCAGCAGCTTGGGGACAGGGGGCGTCGAAGCTTTCTTT. This gives the protein CASSLGTGGVEAFF.

The chain couples TRBV5-1 to TRBJ2-7; 10 bases map to TRBD1. Unmatched junction bases numbered 6, after V lost 4 bases and J lost 5 bases. Germline loops: CDR1 SGHRS, CDR2 YFSETQ. This CDR3 is 14 amino acids long. The CDR3 region is CASSPTGGSNEQYF. The DNA for the CDR3 is TGCGCCAGCAGCCCGACAGGGGGCTCTAACGAGCAGTACTTC. The whole variable domain, filled in from reference TRBV5-1 and TRBJ2-7, reads KAGVTQTPRYLIKTRGQQVTLSCSPISGHRSVSWYQQTPGQGLQFLFEYFSETQRNKGNFPGRFSGRQFSNSRSEMNVSTLELGDSALYLCASSPTGGSNEQYFGPGTRLTVT.

The chain links TRBV6-4 to TRBJ2-1, with no clear D. The V end lost 3 bases, the J end lost 6 bases, and 9 bases lay between the germline ends. The germline CDR1 and CDR2 sequences are MRHNA and SNTAGT. This CDR3 has 13 residues. CDR3 nucleotides: TGTGCCAGCAGTGATGGGCTCACCAATGAGCAGTTCTTC. It encodes CASSDGLTNEQFF.

The V call is TRBV7-9, the J call TRBJ2-1; the D is unclear. The CDR3 consists of 13 residues. The V and J ends lost 4 bases and 2 bases respectively, with 6 bases between them. CDR1 and CDR2 (germline): SEHNR, FQNEAQ (reference sequence). The CDR3 DNA reads TGTGCCAGCAGCTCCTCCGCCTACAATGAGCAGTTCTTC. The encoded protein is CASSSSAYNEQFF.

The rearrangement joins TRBV19 to TRBJ1-4, with 9 bases lining up with TRBD1. V lost 6 bases and J lost 8; bases outside the gene matches: 4. This CDR3 has 13 residues. CDR1 and CDR2 from the germline V gene are LNHDA and SQIVND (reference sequence). CDR3 DNA: TGTGCCAGTAGGGACAGGGGACAGGAAAAACTGTTTTTT. Translation gives CASRDRGQEKLFF.

This rearrangement joins TRBV6-5 to TRBJ2-3; possible D gene TRBD1, 7 bases. V dropped 0 bases and J dropped 1 base, with 11 bases sitting between them. The CDR3 is 16 residues long. Germline lookup yields CDR1 MNHEY and CDR2 SVGAGI. CDR3 protein: CASSYSRGTGTDTQYF. Written as DNA, the CDR3 is TGTGCCAGCAGTTACTCTCGGGGGACAGGCACAGATACGCAGTATTTT.

The chain couples TRBV15 to TRBJ2-1; 8 bases fit TRBD1. The germline V gene has CDR1 LNHNV and CDR2 YYDKDF (reference sequence). This CDR3 is 16 amino acids long. With V trimmed by 4 bases and J by 3 bases, 8 bases remained unmatched. CDR3 sequence reads: CATSISGTGIYNEQFF. The CDR3 nucleotides read TGTGCCACCAGCATATCCGGGACAGGCATCTACAATGAGCAGTTCTTC.

The gene calls are TRBV9 and TRBJ1-2; 7 nucleotides line up with TRBD1. CDR3 size: 15 residues. Germline CDR1 and CDR2: SGDLS and YYNGEE. The V gene end was trimmed by 6 bases and the J gene end by 1 base; junction bases not matched to a gene: 9. CDR3 nucleotides: TGTGCCAGCAACCGACCGACAGGGCTTAACTATGGCTACACCTTC. Protein sequence: CASNRPTGLNYGYTF.

The J gene is TRBJ2-1, the V gene TRBV6-1, with 8 bases fitting TRBD2. This CDR3 spans 16 amino acids. The germline V gene encodes CDR1 MNHNS and CDR2 SASEGT. Trimming removed 2 bases from V and 4 bases from J; junction bases left unmatched: 7. CDR3: CASSEMGAGEYNEQFF. The CDR3 coding sequence is TGTGCCAGCAGTGAAATGGGAGCGGGAGAGTACAATGAGCAGTTCTTC.

V gene TRBV5-1 combines with J gene TRBJ1-5; possibly TRBD1 for D (5 bases). CDR1 and CDR2 from the germline V gene are SGHRS and YFSETQ. Trimming shortened V by 0 bases and J by 5 bases, and 12 bases separated the two germline ends. The CDR3 is 15 amino acids. This chain's CDR3 is CASSLVAGDDQPQHF. The CDR3 coding sequence is TGCGCCAGCAGCTTGGTAGCGGGGGACGATCAGCCCCAGCATTTT.

This chain uses TRBV5-1 with TRBJ1-3; weak D call: TRBD1 (5 bases). Germline CDR1 is SGHRS and CDR2 is YFSETQ. The V gene lost 0 bases and the J gene lost 0 bases, with 10 bases spanning the gap. CDR3 size: 16 residues. The CDR3 DNA is TGCGCCAGCAGCTTGGGACAGCCACACTCTGGAAACACCATATATTTT. Protein product: CASSLGQPHSGNTIYF. Together with reference TRBV5-1 and TRBJ1-3, the CDR3 gives the full variable domain: KAGVTQTPRYLIKTRGQQVTLSCSPISGHRSVSWYQQTPGQGLQFLFEYFSETQRNKGNFPGRFSGRQFSNSRSEMNVSTLELGDSALYLCASSLGQPHSGNTIYFGEGSWLTVV.

The chain couples TRBV7-9 to TRBJ1-3; the match to TRBD1 covers 7 bases. Germline V gene lookup returns CDR1 SEHNR and CDR2 FQNEAQ (reference sequence). This CDR3 has 14 residues. With V trimmed by 5 bases and J by 6 bases, 7 bases remained unmatched. In DNA form, the CDR3 reads TGTGCCAGCAGCCCAAGGGGGCGCGAAAACACCATATATTTT. This encodes CASSPRGRENTIYF. Full variable domain (remainder filled in from reference TRBV7-9 and TRBJ1-3): DTGVSQNPRHKITKRGQNVTFRCDPISEHNRLYWYRQTLGQGPEFLTYFQNEAQLEKSRLLSDRFSAERPKGSFSTLEIQRTEQGDSAMYLCASSPRGRENTIYFGEGSWLTVV.

The chain recombines TRBV6-5 with TRBJ2-1, with D unresolved. This CDR3 contains 15 residues. V was clipped by 6 bases and J by 0 bases, with 12 bases between them. CDR1 is MNHEY, CDR2 SVGAGI, per germline. The CDR3 bases are TGTGCCAGCAGACGGTCTCAAAGCTCCTACAATGAGCAGTTCTTC. Amino acid sequence: CASRRSQSSYNEQFF.

The rearrangement joins TRBV28 to TRBJ1-2; 8 positions match TRBD1. Germline CDR1 MDHEN, CDR2 SYDVKM. CDR3 length: 15 amino acids. Trimming cost V 6 bases and J 6 bases; bases outside gene matches: 12. The CDR3 DNA sequence: TGTGCCAGCAGATACGCCGGAGGACAGGGCCATGGCTACACCTTC. It is translated as CASRYAGGQGHGYTF.